The present T cell receptor beta chain was sequenced within a study of T cell changes during pregnancy in multiple sclerosis. Clones were read by immunoSEQ multiplex PCR, and TCRdb kept only the in-frame ones, dropping some. The sample holds 25,000 to 30,000 clones, about 85% seen once. The CDR3 is 16 residues long. The specimen comprised CD8+ T cells from peripheral blood mononuclear cells, sampled after pregnancy. The chain is built from TRBV21-1 and TRBJ2-7; the DNA was not used to check the table's D call, TRBD1. TRBV21-1 is a recognized pseudogene. The clonotype comes from a female donor with multiple sclerosis, enrolled in a pregnancy study. CDR3 loop: CASSSRRTGFPYEQYF. The CDR3 nucleotides are TGTGCCAGCAGCTCCCGGAGGACAGGCTTTCCCTACGAGCAGTACTTC.